These T cell receptor beta chains were read from a single sample in a study of T cell responses to AZD1222 COVID-19 vaccine. Here immunoSEQ multiplex PCR was the method, and the copy in TCRdb shows in-frame clones only, minus some. This sample's table reports 150,000 or so clones. The sequenced sample was peripheral blood. These receptors originate from an adult in good health. Both conserved end residues are part of each CDR3. A D gene is named only where the DNA matches it firmly.

d_call: NA; v_call: TRBV7-6; j_call: TRBJ2-3; cdr3_aa: CASSFRETSTDTQYF
d_call: NA; v_call: TRBV2; j_call: TRBJ1-2; cdr3_aa: CASSVGTNLGGYTF
d_call: NA; v_call: TRBV9; j_call: TRBJ1-3; cdr3_aa: CASSVGPGAGNTIYF
d_call: NA; v_call: TRBV2; j_call: TRBJ1-5; cdr3_aa: CASSDGRNQPQHF
d_call: TRBD1; v_call: TRBV18; j_call: TRBJ1-2; cdr3_aa: CASSPLGQGRFPSGGYTF
d_call: NA; v_call: TRBV28; j_call: TRBJ1-5; cdr3_aa: CASSSLGQPQHF
d_call: NA; v_call: TRBV5-1; j_call: TRBJ1-1; cdr3_aa: CASSLFLTVAGLTGKNTEAFF
d_call: NA; v_call: TRBV6-5; j_call: TRBJ1-2; cdr3_aa: CASSYSRTTNYGYTF
d_call: NA; v_call: TRBV6-5; j_call: TRBJ2-1; cdr3_aa: CASSEVGYNYNEQFF
d_call: NA; v_call: TRBV6-5; j_call: TRBJ1-5; cdr3_aa: CASSSNPSNQPQHF
d_call: TRBD2; v_call: TRBV15; j_call: TRBJ2-5; cdr3_aa: CATSMQRGGLETQYF
d_call: TRBD1; v_call: TRBV2; j_call: TRBJ1-1; cdr3_aa: CASRAGTAYTEAFF
d_call: TRBD2; v_call: TRBV5-1; j_call: TRBJ2-2; cdr3_aa: CASGLAGLGTGELFF
d_call: NA; v_call: TRBV9; j_call: TRBJ2-5; cdr3_aa: CASSARREETQYF
d_call: NA; v_call: TRBV5-1; j_call: TRBJ2-2; cdr3_aa: CAGGQEPTSELFF
d_call: NA; v_call: TRBV19; j_call: TRBJ2-3; cdr3_aa: CASSSRPLSYLLDTQYF
d_call: NA; v_call: TRBV6-5; j_call: TRBJ1-1; cdr3_aa: CASSYHTGRGTEAFF
d_call: NA; v_call: TRBV11-2; j_call: TRBJ1-2; cdr3_aa: CASSPLGRGSDGYTF
d_call: TRBD2; v_call: TRBV6-2/TRBV6-3; j_call: TRBJ2-7; cdr3_aa: CASSFTGGPGSDEQYF
d_call: NA; v_call: TRBV5-4; j_call: TRBJ2-5; cdr3_aa: CASSLKTGTETQYF
d_call: TRBD1; v_call: TRBV9; j_call: TRBJ2-3; cdr3_aa: CASSVEGASTDTQYF
d_call: TRBD1; v_call: TRBV7-2; j_call: TRBJ2-4; cdr3_aa: CASSFFRGLAKNIQYF
d_call: NA; v_call: TRBV6-5; j_call: TRBJ1-2; cdr3_aa: CASAGTRTNYGYTF
d_call: NA; v_call: TRBV9; j_call: TRBJ2-1; cdr3_aa: CASSSGGESYNEQFF
d_call: NA; v_call: TRBV5-1; j_call: TRBJ1-2; cdr3_aa: CVSHTESNYGYTF
d_call: NA; v_call: TRBV6-6; j_call: TRBJ1-5; cdr3_aa: CASSKTDSNQPQHF
d_call: TRBD2; v_call: TRBV4-2; j_call: TRBJ2-3; cdr3_aa: CASSQTLIAGGPDTQYF
d_call: NA; v_call: TRBV7-2; j_call: TRBJ1-1; cdr3_aa: CASSLLGRVNTEAFF
d_call: TRBD1; v_call: TRBV5-1; j_call: TRBJ1-3; cdr3_aa: CASSLVGGQGLSGNTIYF
d_call: TRBD1; v_call: TRBV24-1; j_call: TRBJ1-2; cdr3_aa: CATSDRQGSRGYTF
d_call: NA; v_call: TRBV7-3; j_call: TRBJ2-2; cdr3_aa: CASSFSNTGELFF
d_call: NA; v_call: TRBV7-9; j_call: TRBJ1-4; cdr3_aa: CASSPPGRRGEKLFF